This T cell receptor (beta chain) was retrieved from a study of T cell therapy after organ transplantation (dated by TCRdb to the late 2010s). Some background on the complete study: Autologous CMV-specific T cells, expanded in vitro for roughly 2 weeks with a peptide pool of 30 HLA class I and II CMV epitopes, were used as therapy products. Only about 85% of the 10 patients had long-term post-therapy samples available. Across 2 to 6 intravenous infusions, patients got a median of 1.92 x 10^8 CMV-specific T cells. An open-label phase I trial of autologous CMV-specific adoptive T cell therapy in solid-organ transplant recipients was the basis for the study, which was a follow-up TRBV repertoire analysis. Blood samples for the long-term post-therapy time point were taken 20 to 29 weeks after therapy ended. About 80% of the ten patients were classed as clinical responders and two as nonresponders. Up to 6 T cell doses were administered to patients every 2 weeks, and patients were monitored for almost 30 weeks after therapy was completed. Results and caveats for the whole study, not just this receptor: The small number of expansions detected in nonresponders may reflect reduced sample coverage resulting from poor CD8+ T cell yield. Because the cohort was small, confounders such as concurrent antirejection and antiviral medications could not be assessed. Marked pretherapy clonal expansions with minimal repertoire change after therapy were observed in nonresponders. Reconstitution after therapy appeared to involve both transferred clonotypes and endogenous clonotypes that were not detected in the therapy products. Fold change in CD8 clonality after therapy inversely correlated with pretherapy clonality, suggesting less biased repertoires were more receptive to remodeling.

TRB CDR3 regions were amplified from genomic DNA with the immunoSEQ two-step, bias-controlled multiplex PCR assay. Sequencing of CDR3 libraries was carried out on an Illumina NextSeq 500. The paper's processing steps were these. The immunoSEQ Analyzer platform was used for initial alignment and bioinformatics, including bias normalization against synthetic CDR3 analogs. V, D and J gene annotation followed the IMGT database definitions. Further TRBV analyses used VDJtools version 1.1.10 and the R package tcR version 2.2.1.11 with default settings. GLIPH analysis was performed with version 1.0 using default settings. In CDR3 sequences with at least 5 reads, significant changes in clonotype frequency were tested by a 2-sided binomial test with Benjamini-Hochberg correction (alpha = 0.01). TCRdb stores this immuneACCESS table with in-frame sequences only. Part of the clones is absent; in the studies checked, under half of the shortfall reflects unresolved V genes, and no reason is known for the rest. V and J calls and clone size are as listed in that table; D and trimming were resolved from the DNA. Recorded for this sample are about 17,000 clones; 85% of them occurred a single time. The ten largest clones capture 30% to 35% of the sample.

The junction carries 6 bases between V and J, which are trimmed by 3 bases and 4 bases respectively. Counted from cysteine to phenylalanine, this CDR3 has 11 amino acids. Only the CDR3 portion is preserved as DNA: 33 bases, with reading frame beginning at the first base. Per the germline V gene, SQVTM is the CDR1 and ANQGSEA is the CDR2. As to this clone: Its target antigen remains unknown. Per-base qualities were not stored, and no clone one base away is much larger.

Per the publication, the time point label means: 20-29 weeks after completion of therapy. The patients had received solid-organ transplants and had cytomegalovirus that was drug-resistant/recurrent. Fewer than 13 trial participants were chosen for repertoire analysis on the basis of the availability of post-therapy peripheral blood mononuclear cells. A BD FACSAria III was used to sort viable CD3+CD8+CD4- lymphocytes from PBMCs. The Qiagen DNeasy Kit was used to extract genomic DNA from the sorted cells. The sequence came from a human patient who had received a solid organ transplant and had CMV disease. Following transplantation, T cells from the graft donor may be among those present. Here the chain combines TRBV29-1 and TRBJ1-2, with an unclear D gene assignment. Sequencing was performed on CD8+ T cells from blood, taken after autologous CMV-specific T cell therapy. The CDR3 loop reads CSVEGSYGYTF. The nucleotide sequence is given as TGCAGCGTTGAGGGCAGCTATGGCTACACCTTC.